This entry describes one T cell receptor (beta chain). Germline CDR1 is SEHNR and CDR2 is FQNEAQ (reference sequence). Trimming removed 3 bases at V and 3 bases at J, with 12 bases between. There are 14 residues in the CDR3. These data originate in a study of shared clonotypes between healthy human individuals. Naive CD45RA+ and memory CD45RA-negative subsets were split from CD4+ cells. Over several immunoSEQ plates, each subset's genomic DNA was distributed in even portions. Original processing notes: Filtering differed because ImmunoSEQ produced junction-only sequences that carried no quality scores. The method was immunoSEQ multiplex PCR; TCRdb's version includes in-frame clones alone and lacks a portion of them. That table furnishes V, J and clone size, whereas the DNA furnished D and trimming. Of some 2 million clones listed, 95% were seen once; the top ten hold roughly 0.13%.

The gene calls are TRBV7-9 and TRBJ2-7; a weak D match, TRBD2 (6 bases). The receptor's source is a man aged 18 to 29 in good health. The sequenced material came from naive CD4+ T cells sorted from blood. The subset: CD45RA+ positively selected. The CDR3 region is CASSLPGLIYEQYF. CDR3 bases: TGTGCCAGCAGCTTGCCGGGACTCATCTACGAGCAGTACTTC.